This T cell receptor (beta chain) is drawn from a study of STAT3 mutations in large granular lymphocyte leukemia. General observations from the study: At least one immunodominant TCR beta clonotype appeared in every T-cell large granular lymphocyte leukemia patient. Clonal expansion was inferred from samples taken at other timepoints. TCR clonotype switching after therapy occurred in about 30% of the 18 patients. In several patients, dominant TCR clone burden exceeded STAT3 mutant burden, suggesting STAT3 mutation arose secondarily.

Profiling relied on immunoSEQ multiplex PCR, and the TCRdb table lists in-frame clones only, not all of them. The sample lists over 9,000 clones; 65% to 90% were seen once. The CDR3 extends over 16 amino acids. The germline V gene has CDR1 MNHNY and CDR2 SVGAGI (reference sequence). Deletions cut 0 bases from V and 3 bases from J, with 14 bases between. As to this clone: What it recognizes is unknown.

This chain uses TRBV6-6 with TRBJ2-5; possibly TRBD1 or TRBD2 for D (5 bases each). The clonotype was recovered from a man of 80 years or more with T-cell large granular lymphocyte leukemia. Some clones in this sample may be carry-over from other donors' samples. What was sequenced was peripheral blood mononuclear cells. CDR3 sequence (DNA): TGTGCCAGCAGTTACTCGCTCCGGGACGCCGAAGAGACCCAGTACTTC. Amino acid sequence: CASSYSLRDAEETQYF.